These 28 T cell receptor beta chains originate from one sample sequenced in a study of blood T cells in healthy people across ages. A second about 7 to 12 cycle PCR used barcoded and J-beta primers. One entry per CDR3 protein, called by TCRdb with MiXCR from the 5' RACE reads. The data hold some 710,000 distinct CDR3 sequences, with 22% observed a single time. The material sequenced was blood. These receptors all come from a man between 65 and 85 years old in good health.

This clonotype was detected a few times. The V call is TRBV3-1, the J call TRBJ2-7; possible D gene TRBD1, 5 bases. CDR1 is LGHDT and CDR2 is YNNKEL in the germline V gene (reference sequence). V was trimmed by 5 bases and J by 1 base, leaving 12 bases between them. CDR3 length: 14 residues. The CDR3 DNA sequence: TGTGCCAGCAGCACCATCCAGGGTTCCTACGAGCAGTACTTC. Translation gives CASSTIQGSYEQYF.

This clonotype occurred a few times. This rearrangement joins TRBV5-1 to TRBJ2-3; 7 bases fit TRBD1. CDR3 length: 16 amino acids. Germline V gene sequence: CDR1 SGHRS, CDR2 YFSETQ. J gave up 0 bases and V 0 bases, and 4 bases lay outside the gene matches. CDR3 nucleotide sequence: TGCGCCAGCAGCTTGGAAATACAGGGGAGCACAGATACGCAGTATTTT. It specifies CASSLEIQGSTDTQYF.

In its sample, this clonotype was seen a few times. V gene TRBV7-2 combines with J gene TRBJ1-3, with unresolved D. V gave up 2 bases and J gave up 1 base, with 18 bases separating them. This CDR3 is 18 amino acids long. Germline CDR1 is SGHTA and CDR2 is FQGNSA. For the CDR3, the DNA is TGTGCCAGCAGCTTACAACCGGTTGGAAGGGAGTCTGGAAACACCATATATTTT. It yields the protein CASSLQPVGRESGNTIYF.

The rearrangement joins TRBV28 to TRBJ2-1; D gene uncertain. This CDR3 contains 16 residues. Germline V CDR1 and CDR2: MDHEN, SYDVKM. Trimming cost V 5 bases and J 0 bases, with 14 bases left between them. CDR3 nucleotides: TGTGCCAGCAGTACCATGACGCGAGCCTCCTACAATGAGCAGTTCTTC. Translating gives CASSTMTRASYNEQFF.

Concerning this clonotype: An end of the junction differs from the germline gene, which may be a read error. J is TRBJ2-2 and V is TRBV19; 8 bases map to TRBD1. The CDR3 is 16 amino acids. Per germline, CDR1 LNHDA and CDR2 SQIVND (reference sequence). The DNA for the CDR3 is TGTGCCAGTAGTACACAGGGGGTCCCGAACACCGGGGAGCTGTCTTTT. It is translated as CASSTQGVPNTGELSF.

This clonotype was seen a handful of times. V gene TRBV4-2 combines with J gene TRBJ2-5; possible D gene TRBD2, 6 bases. V lost 6 bases to trimming and J lost 1 base, with 12 bases between them. Germline CDR1 LGHNA, CDR2 YNFKEQ. This CDR3 has 14 residues. The CDR3 coding sequence is TGTGCCAGCAGACGTGGGGGGACCCAAGAGACCCAGTACTTC. Its protein product is CASRRGGTQETQYF.

This sequence joins TRBV12-3 or TRBV12-4 and TRBJ1-2; 7 bases fit TRBD1. CDR3 length: 13 residues. Trimming took 3 bases from V and 7 from J; bases not matched to a gene: 5. CDR3 DNA sequence: TGTGCCAGCAGTTTTACGGGACAGTGTGGCTACACCTTC. It codes for CASSFTGQCGYTF.

This clonotype has a count of ten or more. The rearrangement uses TRBV6-2 or TRBV6-3 and TRBJ1-2; D is perhaps TRBD1 (5 bases). CDR3 size: 13 residues. Germline CDR1 reads MNHEY; CDR2 reads SVGEGT. The V end lost 2 bases, the J end lost 2 bases, and 6 bases lay between the germline ends. CDR3 region: CASSYRDNYGYTF. CDR3 in DNA: TGTGCCAGCAGTTACCGGGACAACTATGGCTACACCTTC.

This clonotype has just a few counts. The rearrangement joins TRBV20-1 to TRBJ2-1; D is undetermined. V was clipped by 0 bases and J by 2 bases, with 17 bases between them. Per germline, CDR1 DFQATT and CDR2 SNEGSKA (reference sequence). The CDR3 covers 17 residues. This CDR3 reads CSAREGLGFETYNEQFF. DNA of the CDR3: TGCAGTGCTAGAGAAGGTTTGGGTTTCGAAACCTACAATGAGCAGTTCTTC.

The chain uses TRBV6-1 and TRBJ2-1; 7 bases fit TRBD1. The germline CDR1 and CDR2 sequences are MNHNS and SASEGT. The CDR3 extends over 14 amino acids. With V trimmed by 1 base and J by 3 bases, 0 bases remained unmatched. CDR3 bases: TGTGCCAGCAGTGAAGGGGACAGCTACAATGAGCAGTTCTTC. This sequence encodes CASSEGDSYNEQFF.

The chain carries TRBV5-1 and TRBJ2-3, with 14 bases matching TRBD2. The CDR3 is 16 residues long. V lost 4 bases and J lost 5; bases outside the gene matches: 6. In germline, CDR1 is SGHRS, CDR2 YFSETQ. The CDR3 DNA is TGCGCCAGCAGCGAGGGACTAGCGGGAGTTGGAGATACGCAGTATTTT. Amino acid sequence: CASSEGLAGVGDTQYF.

The sample holds a few counts of this clonotype. The chain joins TRBV20-1 to TRBJ2-1, with D perhaps matching TRBD2 (6 bases). Germline CDR1 and CDR2: DFQATT and SNEGSKA (reference sequence). CDR3 length: 11 amino acids. V dropped 4 bases and J dropped 12 bases, with 13 bases sitting between them. The CDR3 nucleotides are TGCAGTGCTAAGCGGGCAGGGAGGCAGTTCTTC. Its protein product is CSAKRAGRQFF.

V and J are TRBV28 and TRBJ2-5, with a tentative D call TRBD1 (5 bases). This CDR3 contains 11 residues. V was clipped by 8 bases and J by 10 bases, with 14 bases between them. CDR1 is MDHEN and CDR2 is SYDVKM in the germline V gene. CDR3 nucleotides: TGTGCCAGCGGCACGACAGAACGCCAGTACTTC. It specifies CASGTTERQYF.

This chain uses TRBV2 with TRBJ1-2; no clear D. Germline V lookup: CDR1 SNHLY, CDR2 FYNNEI. This CDR3 region has 15 residues. Deletions cut 2 bases from V and 4 bases from J, with 14 bases between. The CDR3 spells CASSEKPGRTYGYTF. The CDR3 DNA is TGTGCCAGCAGTGAAAAACCGGGGAGAACCTATGGCTACACCTTC.

This clonotype was seen ten or more times. This sequence joins TRBV15 and TRBJ2-7; D possibly corresponds to TRBD2 (6 bases). Looked up from germline, CDR1 is LNHNV and CDR2 is YYDKDF (reference sequence). The length of the CDR3 is 15 residues. V was shortened by 1 base and J by 1 base, with 11 bases between the two germline ends. The CDR3 sequence is CATSRGSGGSYEQYF. CDR3 coding DNA: TGTGCCACCAGCAGAGGGTCAGGAGGGTCCTACGAGCAGTACTTC.

This clonotype was seen repeatedly, ten times or more. This chain links TRBV20-1 with TRBJ1-1; D is perhaps TRBD1 (5 bases). V was pared by 3 bases and J by 1 base, with 12 bases between. This CDR3 contains 14 residues. CDR1 is DFQATT and CDR2 is SNEGSKA in the germline V gene (reference sequence). CDR3 sequence (DNA): TGCAGTGCTAGGGCCAGGGTAAAGAACACTGAAGCTTTCTTT. Its protein is CSARARVKNTEAFF.

This sequence joins TRBV7-9 and TRBJ1-5; TRBD1 is a possible D gene (6 bases). The CDR3 spans 17 residues. The ends were cut back, 2 bases at V and 6 bases at J, with 20 bases in the middle. Germline assignment: CDR1 SEHNR and CDR2 FQNEAQ (reference sequence). CDR3 loop: CASSLFPAGEGGQPQHF. The CDR3, as DNA: TGTGCCAGCAGCTTATTTCCTGCAGGGGAGGGGGGTCAGCCCCAGCATTTT.

The chain employs TRBV7-2 and TRBJ1-1; D remains unclear. The CDR3 extends over 14 amino acids. The ends were cut back, 1 base at V and 3 bases at J, with 9 bases in the middle. CDR1 and CDR2 from the germline V gene are SGHTA and FQGNSA. The CDR3 DNA is TGTGCCAGCAGCTTAGATCTCCCGTACACTGAAGCTTTCTTT. Translated, it gives CASSLDLPYTEAFF. The variable domain in full, with the rest retrieved from reference TRBV7-2 and TRBJ1-1, is GAGVSQSPSNKVTEKGKDVELRCDPISGHTALYWYRQSLGQGLEFLIYFQGNSAPDKSGLPSDRFSAERTGGSVSTLTIQRTQQEDSAVYLCASSLDLPYTEAFFGQGTRLTVV.

This clonotype came up a few times. The CDR3 region is CASSFQGQGSGYTF. In nucleotides, the CDR3 is TGTGCCAGCAGTTTCCAGGGACAGGGCTCTGGCTACACCTTC. The chain uses TRBV7-2 and TRBJ1-2, with 9 bases matching TRBD1. Germline-derived CDR1 and CDR2 are SGHTA and FQGNSA. Trimming took 6 bases from V and 7 from J; bases not matched to a gene: 9. CDR3 length: 14 residues.

V is TRBV20-1 and J is TRBJ2-3, with D uncertain. Trimming removed 1 base at V and 2 bases at J, with 13 bases between. The CDR3 extends over 15 amino acids. From germline, CDR1 is DFQATT and CDR2 SNEGSKA (reference sequence). DNA of the CDR3: TGCAGTGCTAGAGTCGGCGGCAGAGACACAGATACGCAGTATTTT. Translated: CSARVGGRDTDTQYF.

V gene TRBV12-3 or TRBV12-4 combines with J gene TRBJ1-1; D may be TRBD1 (5 bases). V was pared by 3 bases and J by 5 bases, with 13 bases between. The CDR3 is made up of 14 amino acids. The CDR3 protein is CASSFTAKGTEAFF. In DNA form, the CDR3 reads TGTGCCAGCAGTTTTACGGCCAAGGGGACTGAAGCTTTCTTT.

The V call is TRBV3-1, the J call TRBJ2-3; no firm D call. The V gene lost 4 bases and the J gene lost 9 bases, with 8 bases spanning the gap. CDR1 is LGHDT and CDR2 is YNNKEL in the germline V gene (reference sequence). The CDR3 totals 11 residues. CDR3 protein: CASSRDGTQYF. The CDR3 coding sequence is TGTGCCAGCAGCCGAGATGGGACGCAGTATTTT.

This rearrangement joins TRBV9 to TRBJ2-5; 7 positions agree with TRBD1. CDR3 length equals 17 residues. CDR1 and CDR2 from the germline V gene are SGDLS and YYNGEE. The J segment lost 2 bases and the V segment lost 3 bases, leaving 13 bases of the junction unmatched. The CDR3 DNA reads TGTGCCAGCAGCGCAGGATTTACCGGGACAGCGCAAGAGACCCAGTACTTC. It specifies CASSAGFTGTAQETQYF. The whole variable domain, remainder taken from reference TRBV9 and TRBJ2-5, is DSGVTQTPKHLITATGQRVTLRCSPRSGDLSVYWYQQSLDQGLQFLIQYYNGEERAKGNILERFSAQQFPDLHSELNLSSLELGDSALYFCASSAGFTGTAQETQYFGPGTRLLVL.

The gene calls are TRBV10-3 and TRBJ2-5; 10 positions agree with TRBD2. TRBJ2-1 explains the end of the DNA better; the J call may be wrong. This CDR3 has 15 residues. CDR1 and CDR2 (germline): ENHRY, SYGVKD. The CDR3 loop reads CAISGAGGTVNEQFF. CDR3 nucleotide sequence: TGTGCCATCAGTGGAGCGGGGGGGACAGTCAATGAGCAGTTCTTC.

This clonotype was recorded at least ten times. Written as DNA, the CDR3 is TGTGCCAGCGGCACCGGGGAGCTGTTTTTT. Its translation is CASGTGELFF. V is TRBV5-6 and J is TRBJ2-2, with D unresolved. V was cut by 7 bases and J by 4 bases, with 2 bases left in between. The CDR3 has 10 residues. CDR1 and CDR2 from the germline V gene are SGHDT and YYEEEE. The complete variable domain, with remaining parts taken from reference TRBV5-6 and TRBJ2-2, reads DAGVTQSPTHLIKTRGQQVTLRCSPKSGHDTVSWYQQALGQGPQFIFQYYEEEERQRGNFPDRFSGHQFPNYSSELNVNALLLGDSALYLCASGTGELFFGEGSRLTVL.

This clonotype was seen only a few times. The junction differs from germline at one of its ends, possibly a read error. J is TRBJ2-5 and V is TRBV14, with TRBD2 matching over 8 bases. The J call may be faulty, since TRBJ2-1 better matches the DNA end. The CDR3 length is 17 residues. Germline CDR1 reads SGHDN; CDR2 reads FVKESK. The CDR3 sequence: CASSQDSAAGVNNGQFF. In DNA form, the CDR3 reads TGTGCCAGCAGCCAAGATTCCGCAGCGGGGGTAAACAATGGGCAGTTCTTC.

This clonotype has a handful of counts. The chain employs TRBV7-2 and TRBJ1-1, with 10 bases that match TRBD1. V was clipped by 4 bases and J by 3 bases; unmatched bases: 5. Germline V gene lookup returns CDR1 SGHTA and CDR2 FQGNSA. The CDR3 is 15 amino acids. The CDR3 DNA reads TGTGCCAGCAGCTCCGGACAGGGGGGACACACTGAAGCTTTCTTT. Translating gives CASSSGQGGHTEAFF.

This chain's CDR3 is CASSSQTSGSPQETQYF. The CDR3 nucleotides are TGCGCCAGCAGCTCCCAGACTAGCGGGAGTCCCCAAGAGACCCAGTACTTC. The rearrangement uses TRBV5-1 and TRBJ2-5, with 12 bases aligning to TRBD2. The CDR3 totals 17 residues. V shed 3 bases and J 1 base; nucleotides not matched to a gene: 7. CDR1 SGHRS and CDR2 YFSETQ come from the germline V gene.